Listed below are T cell receptor beta chains from one sample, sequenced in a study of blood T cell repertoires in COVID-19. TCRdb keeps only in-frame clones here, not all; method: immunoSEQ multiplex PCR. The sample lists about 59,000 clones, around four fifths occurring once. Material: peripheral blood. The receptors derive from a woman aged 70-85 years with acute or convalescent COVID-19. Each CDR3 is given with its conserved first and last residue. A D gene is named only where the DNA matches it firmly. Not all rows give a size; the values are once, few, many and, for expanded clones, a class.

j_gene: TRBJ1-5; v_gene: TRBV2; abundance: NA; d_gene: NA; CDR3aa: CASSDRGPSNQPQHF; CDR3nt: TGTGCCAGCAGTGACAGGGGCCCTAGCAATCAGCCCCAGCATTTT
j_gene: TRBJ2-1; v_gene: TRBV7-8; abundance: NA; d_gene: NA; CDR3aa: CASSLVAGKGSNEQFF; CDR3nt: TGTGCCAGCAGCTTAGTAGCAGGGAAGGGGTCGAATGAGCAGTTCTTC
j_gene: TRBJ2-7; v_gene: TRBV5-6; abundance: few; d_gene: TRBD1; CDR3aa: CASSLYRGHEQYF; CDR3nt: TGTGCCAGCAGCTTGTACAGGGGCCACGAGCAGTACTTC
j_gene: TRBJ2-1; v_gene: TRBV24-1; abundance: NA; d_gene: TRBD2; CDR3aa: CATSDPRGGRSNEQFF; CDR3nt: TGTGCCACCAGTGACCCCCGGGGGGGGCGGTCAAATGAGCAGTTCTTC
j_gene: TRBJ1-1; v_gene: TRBV9; abundance: NA; d_gene: NA; CDR3aa: CASSATGVEAFF; CDR3nt: TGTGCCAGCAGCGCCACAGGCGTTGAAGCTTTCTTT
j_gene: TRBJ1-2; v_gene: TRBV13; abundance: NA; d_gene: NA; CDR3aa: CASSSRRTGNYGYTF; CDR3nt: TGTGCCAGCAGCTCCAGGAGAACAGGGAACTATGGCTACACCTTC
j_gene: TRBJ2-3; v_gene: TRBV11-2; abundance: NA; d_gene: TRBD2; CDR3aa: CASSLSGGAIDTQYF; CDR3nt: TGTGCCAGCAGCCTTAGCGGGGGGGCGATAGATACGCAGTATTTT
j_gene: TRBJ2-3; v_gene: TRBV20-1; abundance: NA; d_gene: NA; CDR3aa: CSAKQADTQYF; CDR3nt: TGCAGTGCTAAACAGGCAGATACGCAGTATTTT
j_gene: TRBJ2-1; v_gene: TRBV6-5; abundance: few; d_gene: NA; CDR3aa: CASSYSREGEQFF; CDR3nt: TGTGCCAGCAGTTACAGCCGAGAGGGTGAGCAGTTCTTC
j_gene: TRBJ2-1; v_gene: TRBV4-1; abundance: NA; d_gene: NA; CDR3aa: CASSELQRLLYNEQFF; CDR3nt: TGCGCCAGCAGCGAATTGCAGCGCCTACTTTACAATGAGCAGTTCTTC
j_gene: TRBJ2-5; v_gene: TRBV3-1/TRBV3-2; abundance: NA; d_gene: TRBD2; CDR3aa: CASSRRTSGYQETQYF; CDR3nt: TGTGCCAGCAGCAGGCGGACTAGCGGATACCAAGAGACCCAGTACTTC
j_gene: TRBJ2-7; v_gene: TRBV12-5; abundance: NA; d_gene: NA; CDR3aa: CASGSAGTTYEQYF; CDR3nt: TGTGCTAGTGGTTCGGCAGGAACGACCTACGAGCAGTACTTC
j_gene: TRBJ1-1; v_gene: TRBV5-6; abundance: NA; d_gene: NA; CDR3aa: CASSLERFLNTEAFF; CDR3nt: TGTGCCAGCAGCTTGGAGAGGTTCTTGAACACTGAAGCTTTCTTT
j_gene: TRBJ1-2; v_gene: TRBV7-8; abundance: NA; d_gene: TRBD1; CDR3aa: CASTSSGQGRGNYGYTF; CDR3nt: TGTGCCAGCACCTCTTCGGGACAGGGGAGAGGGAACTATGGCTACACCTTC
j_gene: TRBJ2-7; v_gene: TRBV5-6; abundance: NA; d_gene: NA; CDR3aa: CASSLTSGKQYF; CDR3nt: TGTGCCAGCAGCTTGACAAGCGGTAAGCAGTACTTC
j_gene: TRBJ2-1; v_gene: TRBV29-1; abundance: NA; d_gene: TRBD2; CDR3aa: CSVLPPGLAGDEQFF; CDR3nt: TGCAGCGTCCTCCCCCCGGGACTAGCGGGGGATGAGCAGTTCTTC
j_gene: TRBJ1-2; v_gene: TRBV6-5; abundance: medium-sized; d_gene: TRBD1; CDR3aa: CASSRTGFGYGYTF; CDR3nt: TGTGCCAGCAGTAGGACAGGGTTCGGCTATGGCTACACCTTC
j_gene: TRBJ1-5; v_gene: TRBV5-6; abundance: NA; d_gene: TRBD1; CDR3aa: CASSLGQGAGSNQPQHF; CDR3nt: TGTGCCAGCAGTCTTGGGCAGGGGGCCGGTAGCAATCAGCCCCAGCATTTT
j_gene: TRBJ1-2; v_gene: TRBV5-6; abundance: NA; d_gene: NA; CDR3aa: CASSLERDRPNYGYTF; CDR3nt: TGTGCCAGCAGCTTGGAGCGCGACAGGCCCAACTATGGCTACACCTTC
j_gene: TRBJ1-3; v_gene: TRBV19; abundance: NA; d_gene: NA; CDR3aa: CASSRESSGNTIYF; CDR3nt: TGTGCCAGTAGCCGAGAGAGCTCTGGAAACACCATATATTTT
j_gene: TRBJ2-3; v_gene: TRBV11-2; abundance: few; d_gene: NA; CDR3aa: CASSLGADTQYF; CDR3nt: TGTGCCAGCAGCTTAGGAGCAGATACGCAGTATTTT
j_gene: TRBJ2-5; v_gene: TRBV10-3; abundance: NA; d_gene: NA; CDR3aa: CAIKSGTGIQETQYF; CDR3nt: TGTGCCATCAAGTCCGGGACTGGAATCCAAGAGACCCAGTACTTC
j_gene: TRBJ1-1; v_gene: TRBV30; abundance: once; d_gene: TRBD1; CDR3aa: CAWSAPDGTGIRDEAFF; CDR3nt: TGTGCCTGGAGTGCCCCAGACGGGACAGGGATAAGGGATGAAGCTTTCTTT
j_gene: TRBJ2-1; v_gene: TRBV4-2; abundance: NA; d_gene: TRBD2; CDR3aa: CASSHLLRGGGAYNEQFF; CDR3nt: TGTGCCAGCAGCCATCTCCTTAGAGGCGGGGGGGCCTACAATGAGCAGTTCTTC
j_gene: TRBJ1-1; v_gene: TRBV14; abundance: NA; d_gene: NA; CDR3aa: CASSDLTLGQAFF; CDR3nt: TGTGCCAGCAGCGACCTTACCCTGGGGCAAGCTTTCTTT
j_gene: TRBJ1-6; v_gene: TRBV9; abundance: few; d_gene: TRBD1; CDR3aa: CASSAGTGSPLHF; CDR3nt: TGTGCCAGCAGCGCGGGGACAGGCTCACCCCTCCACTTT
j_gene: TRBJ1-5; v_gene: TRBV9; abundance: once; d_gene: NA; CDR3aa: CASSVEPAGPQHF; CDR3nt: TGTGCCAGCAGCGTAGAGCCCGCTGGGCCCCAGCATTTT
j_gene: TRBJ1-3; v_gene: TRBV24-1; abundance: few; d_gene: NA; CDR3aa: CATSDGDRKGNTIYF; CDR3nt: TGTGCCACCAGTGATGGTGACAGGAAAGGAAACACCATATATTTT
j_gene: TRBJ1-2; v_gene: TRBV6-6; abundance: NA; d_gene: TRBD1; CDR3aa: CASTEEDRDGYTF; CDR3nt: TGTGCCAGCACCGAAGAGGACAGGGATGGCTACACCTTC
j_gene: TRBJ1-4; v_gene: TRBV18; abundance: NA; d_gene: NA; CDR3aa: CASSSQGRGEKLFF; CDR3nt: TGTGCCAGCTCATCCCAGGGAAGGGGGGAAAAACTGTTTTTT
j_gene: TRBJ2-5; v_gene: TRBV24-1; abundance: NA; d_gene: NA; CDR3aa: CATSDASRRGGREETQYF; CDR3nt: TGTGCCACCAGTGACGCCTCACGGAGGGGGGGTCGGGAAGAGACCCAGTACTTC
j_gene: TRBJ1-2; v_gene: TRBV24-1; abundance: many; d_gene: NA; CDR3aa: CATSDNGAYYGYTF; CDR3nt: TGTGCCACCAGTGATAACGGTGCGTACTATGGCTACACCTTC
j_gene: TRBJ1-2; v_gene: TRBV7-9; abundance: NA; d_gene: TRBD1; CDR3aa: CASSSDRGGYTF; CDR3nt: TGTGCCAGCAGCTCTGACAGGGGGGGCTACACCTTC
j_gene: TRBJ1-2; v_gene: TRBV10-3; abundance: NA; d_gene: NA; CDR3aa: CAITRDIGGDGYTF; CDR3nt: TGTGCCATCACCAGGGACATCGGAGGCGATGGCTACACCTTC
j_gene: TRBJ2-1; v_gene: TRBV19; abundance: NA; d_gene: TRBD2; CDR3aa: CASSIRGGENNEQFF; CDR3nt: TGTGCCAGTAGTATTCGGGGGGGCGAGAACAATGAGCAGTTCTTC
j_gene: TRBJ1-3; v_gene: TRBV3-1/TRBV3-2; abundance: NA; d_gene: TRBD1; CDR3aa: CASSLQSGTGAGNTIYF; CDR3nt: TGTGCCAGCAGCCTGCAATCCGGGACAGGGGCTGGAAACACCATATATTTT
j_gene: TRBJ1-1; v_gene: TRBV5-1; abundance: many; d_gene: NA; CDR3aa: CASSLIQNTEAFF; CDR3nt: TGCGCCAGCAGCTTGATACAGAACACTGAAGCTTTCTTT
j_gene: TRBJ2-5; v_gene: TRBV7-8; abundance: NA; d_gene: NA; CDR3aa: CASSSNRERETQYF; CDR3nt: TGTGCCAGCAGCTCCAACAGGGAACGGGAGACCCAGTACTTC
j_gene: TRBJ2-1; v_gene: TRBV7-8; abundance: NA; d_gene: NA; CDR3aa: CASSLGRGPSYYNEQFF; CDR3nt: TGTGCCAGCAGCTTAGGTAGGGGCCCTTCCTACTACAATGAGCAGTTCTTC
j_gene: TRBJ1-4; v_gene: TRBV10-2; abundance: NA; d_gene: NA; CDR3aa: CASRGEVRLFF; CDR3nt: TGCGCCAGCAGAGGTGAAGTGCGGCTGTTTTTT
j_gene: TRBJ1-6; v_gene: TRBV10-1; abundance: NA; d_gene: TRBD1; CDR3aa: CASSEGQGKSPLHF; CDR3nt: TGCGCCAGCAGTGAGGGACAGGGAAAGTCACCCCTCCACTTT
j_gene: TRBJ2-2; v_gene: TRBV2; abundance: few; d_gene: NA; CDR3aa: CASSESSAGELFF; CDR3nt: TGTGCCAGCAGTGAATCAAGCGCCGGGGAGCTGTTTTTT
j_gene: TRBJ1-3; v_gene: TRBV3-1/TRBV3-2; abundance: few; d_gene: TRBD1; CDR3aa: CASSRTGENTIYF; CDR3nt: TGTGCCAGCAGCCGGACAGGGGAAAACACCATATATTTT
j_gene: TRBJ1-3; v_gene: TRBV10-3; abundance: many; d_gene: TRBD1; CDR3aa: CAIRPTGSSGNTIYF; CDR3nt: TGTGCCATCAGGCCGACAGGGAGCTCTGGAAACACCATATATTTT
j_gene: TRBJ2-2; v_gene: TRBV5-1; abundance: NA; d_gene: TRBD2; CDR3aa: CASTRTSGGARTGELFF; CDR3nt: TGCGCCAGCACCCGGACTAGCGGGGGCGCAAGGACCGGGGAGCTGTTTTTT
j_gene: TRBJ2-6; v_gene: TRBV18; abundance: NA; d_gene: NA; CDR3aa: CASSPSFSGANVLTF; CDR3nt: TGTGCCAGCTCACCATCCTTCTCTGGGGCCAACGTCCTGACTTTC
j_gene: TRBJ2-5; v_gene: TRBV19; abundance: few; d_gene: TRBD2; CDR3aa: CASSRAGGEETQYF; CDR3nt: TGTGCCAGTAGTCGTGCGGGGGGAGAGGAGACCCAGTACTTC
j_gene: TRBJ1-6; v_gene: TRBV10-2; abundance: few; d_gene: TRBD1; CDR3aa: CASSEQGYNSPLHF; CDR3nt: TGCGCCAGCAGTGAACAGGGGTATAATTCACCCCTCCACTTT
j_gene: TRBJ1-3; v_gene: TRBV10-3; abundance: NA; d_gene: NA; CDR3aa: CAISGVSSGNTIYF; CDR3nt: TGTGCCATCAGCGGGGTCTCCTCTGGAAACACCATATATTTT
j_gene: TRBJ1-2; v_gene: TRBV7-9; abundance: NA; d_gene: NA; CDR3aa: CASSLSQGYHYGYTF; CDR3nt: TGTGCCAGCAGCTTAAGTCAGGGCTATCACTATGGCTACACCTTC
j_gene: TRBJ2-6; v_gene: TRBV4-1; abundance: NA; d_gene: NA; CDR3aa: CASSTHRPSGANVLTF; CDR3nt: TGCGCCAGCAGCACTCACAGGCCCTCTGGGGCCAACGTCCTGACTTTC
j_gene: TRBJ1-4; v_gene: TRBV5-6; abundance: NA; d_gene: TRBD1; CDR3aa: CASSQNRGPATNEKLFF; CDR3nt: TGTGCCAGCAGTCAAAACAGGGGCCCAGCAACTAATGAAAAACTGTTTTTT
j_gene: TRBJ1-1; v_gene: TRBV7-9; abundance: NA; d_gene: NA; CDR3aa: CASSSGRKYTEAFF; CDR3nt: TGTGCCAGCAGCTCCGGGAGAAAATACACTGAAGCTTTCTTT
j_gene: TRBJ2-3; v_gene: TRBV3-1/TRBV3-2; abundance: NA; d_gene: NA; CDR3aa: CASSQDAGRTDTQYF; CDR3nt: TGTGCCAGCAGCCAAGATGCTGGGAGGACAGATACGCAGTATTTT
j_gene: TRBJ2-5; v_gene: TRBV11-3; abundance: NA; d_gene: TRBD1; CDR3aa: CASSSGGPGLETQYF; CDR3nt: TGTGCCAGCAGCTCAGGGGGTCCGGGGTTAGAGACCCAGTACTTC
j_gene: TRBJ1-4; v_gene: TRBV6-5; abundance: NA; d_gene: TRBD1; CDR3aa: CASVRDRADEKLFF; CDR3nt: TGTGCCAGCGTAAGAGACAGGGCCGATGAAAAACTGTTTTTT
j_gene: TRBJ1-6; v_gene: TRBV27; abundance: NA; d_gene: TRBD1; CDR3aa: CASNRQGPNSPLHF; CDR3nt: TGTGCCAGCAACAGACAGGGGCCAAATTCACCCCTCCACTTT